The clone carrying this TCR beta chain was counted at least ten times. Its antigen is unknown. CDR3 length equals 13 residues. Germline values: CDR1 SEHNR, CDR2 FQNEAQ (reference sequence). V gave up 5 bases and J gave up 3 bases, with 8 bases separating them. This record belongs to a study of T cells in Graves' hyperthyroidism and ophthalmopathy. Diagnosis of hyperthyroidism was new in patients aged 18 to 65, and its duration was under 2 months. Researchers barred patients who had uncontrolled infection, other autoimmune disease, pregnancy or lactation. Study results and caveats: Most clonotypes that expanded in the thyroid above 0.001 also showed up in blood.

TCR beta CDR3 region amplification was performed from RNA transcripts. Initially, a first-round RT-PCR of the TCR CDR3 employed the HTBI primer set. Using its own MiXCR run on the multiplex PCR reads, TCRdb lists one record per CDR3 protein. The sample consists of a few hundred thousand distinct CDR3 sequences, just over 45% of them appearing once. This clonotype was obtained from a woman between 18 and 29 years old with Graves' hyperthyroidism. The gene calls are TRBV7-9 and TRBJ1-5; maybe TRBD1 (5 bases). The sequenced sample was peripheral blood or thyroid tissue (not recorded which). The CDR3, as DNA: TGTGCCAGCAGCCAAGGGGCCAATCAGCCCCAGCATTTT. Translating it yields CASSQGANQPQHF.